The T cell receptor (beta chain) under discussion was sequenced for a study of T cells in Graves' hyperthyroidism and ophthalmopathy. Participants, patients aged 18 to 65, had newly diagnosed hyperthyroidism with a duration under 2 months. RNA transcripts gave rise to amplified TCR beta CDR3 regions. In the first-round RT-PCR of the TCR CDR3, the HTBI primer set was used. Via MiXCR, TCRdb re-called the multiplex PCR reads, giving one row per CDR3 protein. Found here are about 380,000 distinct CDR3 sequences, roughly 13% of them singletons; the top ten hold 9.5% to 12%. Study-wide results and caveats: Appearing also in blood were most of the thyroid clonotypes expanded above 0.001.

Germline lookup yields CDR1 SNHLY and CDR2 FYNNEI. After removal of 3 bases from V and 2 bases from J, the junction contained 4 bases not matched to a gene. This CDR3 contains 15 residues. In this sample, this clonotype turned up many times. Its antigen remains unknown. Sample: blood. This chain joins TRBV2 and TRBJ1-5, with 7 bases identical to TRBD1. This TCR was sampled from a woman in her sixties or seventies with Graves' hyperthyroidism. CDR3 coding DNA: TGTGCCAGCAGTGACAGACAGGGAGGCAATCAGCCCCAGCATTTT. The encoded protein is CASSDRQGGNQPQHF. The variable domain in full, with the rest retrieved from reference TRBV2 and TRBJ1-5, is EPEVTQTPSHQVTQMGQEVILRCVPISNHLYFYWYRQILGQKVEFLVSFYNNEISEKSEIFDDQFSVERPDGSNFTLKIRSTKLEDSAMYFCASSDRQGGNQPQHFGDGTRLSIL.